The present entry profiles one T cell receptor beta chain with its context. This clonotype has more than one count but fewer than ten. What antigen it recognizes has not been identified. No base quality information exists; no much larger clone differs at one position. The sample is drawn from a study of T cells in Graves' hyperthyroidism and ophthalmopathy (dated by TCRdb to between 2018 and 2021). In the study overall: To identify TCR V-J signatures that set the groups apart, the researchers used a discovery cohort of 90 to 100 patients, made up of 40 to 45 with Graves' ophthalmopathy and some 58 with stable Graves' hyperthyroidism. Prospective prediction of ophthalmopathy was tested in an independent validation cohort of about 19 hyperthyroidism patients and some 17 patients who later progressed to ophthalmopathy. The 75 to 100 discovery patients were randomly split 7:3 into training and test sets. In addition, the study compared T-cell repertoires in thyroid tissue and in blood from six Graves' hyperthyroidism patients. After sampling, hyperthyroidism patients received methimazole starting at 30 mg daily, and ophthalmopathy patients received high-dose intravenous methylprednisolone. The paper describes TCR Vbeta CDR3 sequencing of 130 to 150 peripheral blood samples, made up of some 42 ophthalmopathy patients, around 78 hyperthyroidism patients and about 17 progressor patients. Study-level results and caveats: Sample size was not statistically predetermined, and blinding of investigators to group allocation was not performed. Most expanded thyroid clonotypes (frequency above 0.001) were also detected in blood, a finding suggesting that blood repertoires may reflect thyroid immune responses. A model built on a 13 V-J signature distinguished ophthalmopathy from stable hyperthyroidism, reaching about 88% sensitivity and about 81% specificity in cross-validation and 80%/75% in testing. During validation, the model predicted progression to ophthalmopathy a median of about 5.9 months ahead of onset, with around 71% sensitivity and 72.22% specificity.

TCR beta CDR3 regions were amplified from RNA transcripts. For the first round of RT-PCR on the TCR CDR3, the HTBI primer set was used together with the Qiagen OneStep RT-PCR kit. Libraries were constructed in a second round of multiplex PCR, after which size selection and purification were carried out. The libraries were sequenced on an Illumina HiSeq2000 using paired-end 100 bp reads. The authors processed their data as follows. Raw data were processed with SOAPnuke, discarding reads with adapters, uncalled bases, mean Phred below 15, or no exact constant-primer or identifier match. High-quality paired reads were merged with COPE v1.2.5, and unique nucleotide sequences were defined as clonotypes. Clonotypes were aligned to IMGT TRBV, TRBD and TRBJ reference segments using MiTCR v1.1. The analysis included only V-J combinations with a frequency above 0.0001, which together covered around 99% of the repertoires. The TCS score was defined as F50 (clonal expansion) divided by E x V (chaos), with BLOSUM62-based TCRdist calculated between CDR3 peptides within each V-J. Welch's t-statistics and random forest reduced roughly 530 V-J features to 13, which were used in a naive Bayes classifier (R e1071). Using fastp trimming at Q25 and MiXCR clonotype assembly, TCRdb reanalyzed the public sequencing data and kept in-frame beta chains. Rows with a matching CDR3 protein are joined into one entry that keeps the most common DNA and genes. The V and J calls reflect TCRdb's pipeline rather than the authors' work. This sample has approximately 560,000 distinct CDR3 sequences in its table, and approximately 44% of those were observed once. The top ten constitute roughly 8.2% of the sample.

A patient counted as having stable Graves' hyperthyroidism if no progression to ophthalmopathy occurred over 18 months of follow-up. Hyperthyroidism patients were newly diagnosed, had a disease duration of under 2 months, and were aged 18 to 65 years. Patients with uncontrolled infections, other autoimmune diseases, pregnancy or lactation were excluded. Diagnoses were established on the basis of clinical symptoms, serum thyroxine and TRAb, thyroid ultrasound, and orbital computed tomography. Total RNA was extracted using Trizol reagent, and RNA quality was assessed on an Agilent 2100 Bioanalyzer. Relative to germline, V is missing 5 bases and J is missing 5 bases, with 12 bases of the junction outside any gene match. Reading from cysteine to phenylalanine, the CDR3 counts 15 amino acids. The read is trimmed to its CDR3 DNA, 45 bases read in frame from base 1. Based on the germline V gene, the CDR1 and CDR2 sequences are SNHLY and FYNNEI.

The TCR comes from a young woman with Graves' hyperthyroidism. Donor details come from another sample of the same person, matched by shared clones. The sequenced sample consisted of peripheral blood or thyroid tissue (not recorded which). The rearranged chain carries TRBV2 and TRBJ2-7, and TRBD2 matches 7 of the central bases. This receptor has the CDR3 CASSPWAGEVNEQYF. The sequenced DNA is TGTGCCAGCAGTCCATGGGCGGGAGAGGTGAACGAGCAGTACTTC.